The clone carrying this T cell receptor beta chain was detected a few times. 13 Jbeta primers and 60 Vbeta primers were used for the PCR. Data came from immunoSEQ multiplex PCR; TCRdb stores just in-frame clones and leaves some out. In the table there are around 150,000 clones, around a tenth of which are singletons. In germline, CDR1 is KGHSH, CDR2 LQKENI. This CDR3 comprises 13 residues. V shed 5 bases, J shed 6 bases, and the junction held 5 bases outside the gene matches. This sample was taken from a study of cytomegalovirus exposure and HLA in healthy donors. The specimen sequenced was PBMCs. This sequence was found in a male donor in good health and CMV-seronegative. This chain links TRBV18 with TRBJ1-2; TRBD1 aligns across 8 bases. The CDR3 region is CASSRADRDGYTF. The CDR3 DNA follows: TGTGCCAGCTCAAGAGCGGACAGGGATGGCTACACCTTC.